A selection of T cell receptor beta chains follows, all from one sample in a study of shared clonotypes between healthy human individuals. The data were produced by immunoSEQ multiplex PCR, yet TCRdb's version contains in-frame clones alone and is incomplete. The data show 2,500,000 or so clones, 93% seen once. The sequencing input was naive CD4+ T cells from PBMCs. These TCRs come from a man aged 18 to 30 in good health. Some clones in this sample may be carry-over from other donors' samples. Each CDR3 is given with its conserved first and last residue. A D gene is named only where the DNA matches it firmly. Clone sizes are given selectively: once, few, many, or a class where the clone is expanded.

V gene: TRBV6-1; J gene: TRBJ1-5; clone size: NA; D gene: NA; CDR3 protein: CASSESGFQPQHF; CDR3 DNA: TGTGCCAGCAGTGAATCAGGGTTCCAGCCCCAGCATTTT
V gene: TRBV28; J gene: TRBJ2-7; clone size: NA; D gene: TRBD1; CDR3 protein: CASSVDRDVHEQYF; CDR3 DNA: TGTGCCAGCAGCGTTGACAGGGATGTTCACGAGCAGTACTTC
V gene: TRBV6-1; J gene: TRBJ2-1; clone size: NA; D gene: TRBD2; CDR3 protein: CASRGLAGYNEQFF; CDR3 DNA: TGTGCCAGCAGGGGACTAGCGGGCTACAATGAGCAGTTCTTC
V gene: TRBV5-1; J gene: TRBJ2-7; clone size: NA; D gene: TRBD2; CDR3 protein: CASSSQVLAGPYEQYF; CDR3 DNA: TGCGCCAGCAGCTCCCAAGTGCTAGCGGGTCCCTACGAGCAGTACTTC
V gene: TRBV2; J gene: TRBJ1-5; clone size: NA; D gene: NA; CDR3 protein: CASSEEGVRAQHF; CDR3 DNA: TGTGCCAGCAGTGAAGAGGGGGTCAGGGCCCAGCATTTT
V gene: TRBV27; J gene: TRBJ2-5; clone size: NA; D gene: NA; CDR3 protein: CASRLTWGETQYF; CDR3 DNA: TGTGCCAGCAGACTAACTTGGGGGGAGACCCAGTACTTC
V gene: TRBV14; J gene: TRBJ2-2; clone size: NA; D gene: TRBD2; CDR3 protein: CASSPTSGYTGELFF; CDR3 DNA: TGTGCCAGCAGCCCGACTAGCGGCTACACCGGGGAGCTGTTTTTT
V gene: TRBV19; J gene: TRBJ2-1; clone size: NA; D gene: TRBD2; CDR3 protein: CASRGTSGLRSYNEQFF; CDR3 DNA: TGTGCCAGTAGGGGGACTAGCGGACTCCGCTCCTACAATGAGCAGTTCTTC
V gene: TRBV7-2; J gene: TRBJ2-1; clone size: NA; D gene: TRBD1; CDR3 protein: CASSSTGTVSYNEQFF; CDR3 DNA: TGTGCCAGCAGCTCAACCGGGACAGTCTCCTACAATGAGCAGTTCTTC
V gene: TRBV29-1; J gene: TRBJ2-5; clone size: NA; D gene: NA; CDR3 protein: CSVGAGTQETQYF; CDR3 DNA: TGCAGCGTTGGGGCAGGGACCCAAGAGACCCAGTACTTC
V gene: TRBV13; J gene: TRBJ1-1; clone size: NA; D gene: NA; CDR3 protein: CASSLATEAFF; CDR3 DNA: TGTGCCAGCAGCTTAGCAACTGAAGCTTTCTTT
V gene: TRBV28; J gene: TRBJ2-7; clone size: NA; D gene: TRBD2; CDR3 protein: CASSFGGVYSYEQYF; CDR3 DNA: TGTGCCAGCAGTTTTGGGGGGGTATACTCCTACGAGCAGTACTTC
V gene: TRBV28; J gene: TRBJ1-2; clone size: NA; D gene: NA; CDR3 protein: CASSEGYDYGYTF; CDR3 DNA: TGTGCCTCATCTGAAGGGTACGACTATGGCTACACCTTC
V gene: TRBV5-1; J gene: TRBJ2-1; clone size: NA; D gene: NA; CDR3 protein: CASSLVGIEQFF; CDR3 DNA: TGCGCCAGCAGCCTAGTAGGGATCGAGCAGTTCTTC
V gene: TRBV28; J gene: TRBJ1-2; clone size: NA; D gene: NA; CDR3 protein: CASSLGNRGEGYTF; CDR3 DNA: TGTGCCAGCAGTTTGGGGAATAGGGGTGAAGGCTACACCTTC
V gene: TRBV7-2; J gene: TRBJ2-3; clone size: once; D gene: NA; CDR3 protein: CASTPVGPSTDTQYF; CDR3 DNA: TGTGCCAGCACCCCAGTCGGTCCTAGCACAGATACGCAGTATTTT
V gene: TRBV28; J gene: TRBJ2-7; clone size: NA; D gene: TRBD1; CDR3 protein: CASSSQTGTVIYEQYF; CDR3 DNA: TGTGCCAGCAGTTCACAGACCGGGACAGTAATCTACGAGCAGTACTTC
V gene: TRBV5-1; J gene: TRBJ1-4; clone size: NA; D gene: NA; CDR3 protein: CASRYPGEKLFF; CDR3 DNA: TGCGCCAGCAGGTATCCGGGCGAAAAACTGTTTTTT
V gene: TRBV19; J gene: TRBJ1-2; clone size: NA; D gene: TRBD1; CDR3 protein: CASITGGANYGYTF; CDR3 DNA: TGTGCCAGTATAACAGGGGGAGCGAACTATGGCTACACCTTC
V gene: TRBV7-3; J gene: TRBJ1-6; clone size: NA; D gene: NA; CDR3 protein: CASSAQGGGGSPLHF; CDR3 DNA: TGTGCCAGCAGCGCCCAAGGCGGGGGCGGCTCACCCCTCCACTTT
V gene: TRBV5-1; J gene: TRBJ1-4; clone size: NA; D gene: NA; CDR3 protein: CASSPYSRANEKLFF; CDR3 DNA: TGCGCCAGCAGCCCCTACTCGCGAGCTAATGAAAAACTGTTTTTT
V gene: TRBV4-1; J gene: TRBJ2-1; clone size: NA; D gene: NA; CDR3 protein: CASSQDRYSSYNEQFF; CDR3 DNA: TGCGCCAGCAGCCAAGATAGGTACAGCTCCTACAATGAGCAGTTCTTC
V gene: TRBV7-3; J gene: TRBJ1-1; clone size: NA; D gene: NA; CDR3 protein: CASSLGGMNTEAFF; CDR3 DNA: TGTGCCAGCAGCTTAGGGGGTATGAACACTGAAGCTTTCTTT
V gene: TRBV27; J gene: TRBJ2-1; clone size: NA; D gene: TRBD2; CDR3 protein: CASSPGAGGPYHEQFF; CDR3 DNA: TGTGCCAGCAGTCCAGGGGCGGGAGGGCCTTACCATGAGCAGTTCTTC
V gene: TRBV7-9; J gene: TRBJ2-1; clone size: NA; D gene: TRBD1; CDR3 protein: CASSLATGKRNEQFF; CDR3 DNA: TGTGCCAGCAGCTTAGCGACAGGGAAGAGGAATGAGCAGTTCTTC
V gene: TRBV28; J gene: TRBJ2-7; clone size: NA; D gene: TRBD2; CDR3 protein: CASSLLGTSSFDEQYF; CDR3 DNA: TGTGCCAGCAGTTTATTAGGGACTAGCTCTTTCGACGAGCAGTACTTC
V gene: TRBV6-1; J gene: TRBJ1-2; clone size: NA; D gene: NA; CDR3 protein: CASSADSGVFGYTF; CDR3 DNA: TGTGCCAGCAGTGCCGACAGTGGGGTGTTCGGCTACACCTTC
V gene: TRBV7-2; J gene: TRBJ2-7; clone size: once; D gene: TRBD1; CDR3 protein: CASSQNRGRPHEQYF; CDR3 DNA: TGTGCCAGCAGCCAAAACAGGGGGCGTCCCCACGAGCAGTACTTC
V gene: TRBV7-8; J gene: TRBJ1-2; clone size: NA; D gene: NA; CDR3 protein: CASSLGAGSNYGYTF; CDR3 DNA: TGTGCCAGCAGCTTAGGTGCCGGATCAAACTATGGCTACACCTTC
V gene: TRBV6-1; J gene: TRBJ2-1; clone size: NA; D gene: NA; CDR3 protein: CASGLDTYNEQFF; CDR3 DNA: TGTGCCAGCGGGCTAGACACCTACAATGAGCAGTTCTTC
V gene: TRBV6-6; J gene: TRBJ2-7; clone size: NA; D gene: NA; CDR3 protein: CASTRTSTTYEQYF; CDR3 DNA: TGTGCCAGCACCAGGACAAGTACAACCTACGAGCAGTACTTC
V gene: TRBV28; J gene: TRBJ1-2; clone size: NA; D gene: TRBD1; CDR3 protein: CASSGTGGAGGYTF; CDR3 DNA: TGTGCCAGCAGTGGGACAGGGGGCGCGGGTGGCTACACCTTC